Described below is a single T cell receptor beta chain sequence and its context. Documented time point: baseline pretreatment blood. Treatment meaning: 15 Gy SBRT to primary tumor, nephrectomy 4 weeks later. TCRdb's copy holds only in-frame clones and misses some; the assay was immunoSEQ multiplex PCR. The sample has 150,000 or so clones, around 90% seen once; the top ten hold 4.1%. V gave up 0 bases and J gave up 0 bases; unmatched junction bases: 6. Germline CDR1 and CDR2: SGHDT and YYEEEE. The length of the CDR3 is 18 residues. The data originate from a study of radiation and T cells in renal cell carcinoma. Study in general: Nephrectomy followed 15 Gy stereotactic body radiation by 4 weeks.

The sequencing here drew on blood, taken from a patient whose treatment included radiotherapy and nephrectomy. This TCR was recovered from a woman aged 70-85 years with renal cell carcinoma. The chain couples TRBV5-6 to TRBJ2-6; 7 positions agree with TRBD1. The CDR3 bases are TGTGCCAGCAGCTTGGCGGGACAGTCCTTCTCTGGGGCCAACGTCCTGACTTTC. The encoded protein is CASSLAGQSFSGANVLTF.